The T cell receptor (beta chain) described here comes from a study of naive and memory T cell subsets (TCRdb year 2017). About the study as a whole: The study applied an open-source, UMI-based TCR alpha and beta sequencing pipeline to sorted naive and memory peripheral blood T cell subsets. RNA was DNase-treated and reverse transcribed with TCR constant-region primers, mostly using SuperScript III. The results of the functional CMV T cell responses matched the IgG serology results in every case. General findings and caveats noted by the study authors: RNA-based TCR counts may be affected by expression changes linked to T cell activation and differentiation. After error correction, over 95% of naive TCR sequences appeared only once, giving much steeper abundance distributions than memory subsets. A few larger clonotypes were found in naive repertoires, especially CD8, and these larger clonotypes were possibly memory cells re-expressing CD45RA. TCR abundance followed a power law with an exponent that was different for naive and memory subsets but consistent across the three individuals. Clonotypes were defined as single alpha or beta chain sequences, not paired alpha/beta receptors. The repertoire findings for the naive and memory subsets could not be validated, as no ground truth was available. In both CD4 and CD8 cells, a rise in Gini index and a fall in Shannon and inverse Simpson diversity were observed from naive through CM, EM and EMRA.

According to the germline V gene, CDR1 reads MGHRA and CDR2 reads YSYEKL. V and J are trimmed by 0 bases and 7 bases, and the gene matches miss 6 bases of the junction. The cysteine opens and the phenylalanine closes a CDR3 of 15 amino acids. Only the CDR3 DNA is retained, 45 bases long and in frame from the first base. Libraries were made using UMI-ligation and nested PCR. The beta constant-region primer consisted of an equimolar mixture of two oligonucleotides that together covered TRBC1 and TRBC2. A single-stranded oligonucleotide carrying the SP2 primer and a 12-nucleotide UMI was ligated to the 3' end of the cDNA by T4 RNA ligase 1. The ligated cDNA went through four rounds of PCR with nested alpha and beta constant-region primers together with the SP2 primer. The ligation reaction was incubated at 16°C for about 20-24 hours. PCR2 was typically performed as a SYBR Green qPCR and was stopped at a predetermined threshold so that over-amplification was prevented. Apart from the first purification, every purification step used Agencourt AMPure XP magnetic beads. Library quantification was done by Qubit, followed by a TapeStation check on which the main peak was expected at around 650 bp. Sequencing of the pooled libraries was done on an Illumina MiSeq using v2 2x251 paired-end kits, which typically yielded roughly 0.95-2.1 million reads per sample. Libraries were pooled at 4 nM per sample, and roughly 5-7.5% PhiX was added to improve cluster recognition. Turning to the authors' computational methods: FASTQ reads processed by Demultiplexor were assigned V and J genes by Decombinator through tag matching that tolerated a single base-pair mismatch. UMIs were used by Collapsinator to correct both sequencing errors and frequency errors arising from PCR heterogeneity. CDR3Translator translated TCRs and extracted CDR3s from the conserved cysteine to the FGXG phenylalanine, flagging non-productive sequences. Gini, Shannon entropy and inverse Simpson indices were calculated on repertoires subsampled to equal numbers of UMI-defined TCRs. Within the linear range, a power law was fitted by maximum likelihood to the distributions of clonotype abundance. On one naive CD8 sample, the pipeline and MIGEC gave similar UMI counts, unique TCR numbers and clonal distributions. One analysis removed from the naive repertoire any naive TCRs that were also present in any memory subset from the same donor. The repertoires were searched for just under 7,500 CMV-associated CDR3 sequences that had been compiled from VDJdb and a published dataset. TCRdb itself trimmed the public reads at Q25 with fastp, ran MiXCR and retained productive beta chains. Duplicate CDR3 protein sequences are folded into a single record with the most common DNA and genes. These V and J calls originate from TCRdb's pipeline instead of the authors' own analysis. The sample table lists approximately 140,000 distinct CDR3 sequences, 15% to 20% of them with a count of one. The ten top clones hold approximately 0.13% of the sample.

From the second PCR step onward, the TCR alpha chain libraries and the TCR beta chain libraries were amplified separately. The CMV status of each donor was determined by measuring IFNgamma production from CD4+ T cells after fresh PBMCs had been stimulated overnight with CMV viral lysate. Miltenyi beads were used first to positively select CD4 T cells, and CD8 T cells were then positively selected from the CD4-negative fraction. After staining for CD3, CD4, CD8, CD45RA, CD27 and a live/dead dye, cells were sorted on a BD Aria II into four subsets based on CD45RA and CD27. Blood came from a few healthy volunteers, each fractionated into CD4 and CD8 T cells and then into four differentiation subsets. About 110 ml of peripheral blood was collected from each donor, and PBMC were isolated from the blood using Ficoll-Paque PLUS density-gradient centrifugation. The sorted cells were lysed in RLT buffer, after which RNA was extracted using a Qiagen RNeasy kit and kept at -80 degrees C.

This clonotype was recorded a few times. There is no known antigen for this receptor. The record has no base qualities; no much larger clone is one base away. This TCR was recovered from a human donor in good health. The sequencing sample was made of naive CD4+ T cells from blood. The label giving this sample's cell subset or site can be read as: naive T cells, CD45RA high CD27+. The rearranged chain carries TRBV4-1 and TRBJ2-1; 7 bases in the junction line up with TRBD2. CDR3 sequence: CASSQEGAGRNEQFF. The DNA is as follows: TGCGCCAGCAGCCAAGAGGGAGCGGGAAGGAATGAGCAGTTCTTC.